This TCR beta chain originates from a study of T cell responses to AZD1222 COVID-19 vaccine. Study-level findings and limits: Baseline seropositivity characterized only a handful of AZD1222 recipients. Rises in breadth and depth of Spike-specific TCRs came after two AZD1222 doses. Reportedly, close to half of spike-specific TCRs are directed against unmutated variant regions. No repertoire was sampled before or during the peak T cell response, only after it.

A note on this clone: Antigen: not known.

V trimming: 4 bases; J trimming: 5 bases; junction bases outside the gene matches: 5. CDR1 and CDR2 from the germline V gene are MRHNA and SNTAGT. The CDR3 length is 15 residues. Some clones are missing from TCRdb's copy, which holds only in-frame ones; the method was immunoSEQ multiplex PCR. The table records some 180,000 clones, 85% to 95% of them present only once. J is TRBJ2-1 and V is TRBV6-4, with 10 bases that match TRBD1. The source was peripheral blood, collected on day 0 of AZD1222 vaccination. This clonotype was obtained from an adult in good health. Here the CDR3 DNA reads TGTGCCAGCAGTGGGGAGACAGGGGGCCACAATGAGCAGTTCTTC. Protein product: CASSGETGGHNEQFF.